This TCR beta chain was observed in a study of CD8 T cells in ankylosing spondylitis. TCRdb reprocessed the 5' RACE reads with MiXCR, giving one entry per CDR3 protein. The data show more than 650,000 distinct CDR3 sequences, with around 11% seen just once and about 0.5% held by the top ten. About this clonotype: The antigen remains unidentified.

The CDR3 is 13 residues long. Deletions cut 5 bases from V and 11 bases from J, with 16 bases between. CDR1 is SGHAT and CDR2 is FQDESV in the germline V gene (reference sequence). Findings of the study overall: It was reported that disease-linked clones were significantly enriched in matched ankylosing spondylitis synovial fluid. The study identified a TCR beta motif of about eight highly homologous variants that appeared characteristic of ankylosing spondylitis blood.

The sequenced material came from blood, either unsorted or a sorted T cell fraction (not recorded which). The rearrangement uses TRBV11-1 and TRBJ2-1; unclear D gene. The sequence was obtained from a male donor with ankylosing spondylitis. Here the CDR3 reads CASSPTFRAKQFF. CDR3 DNA sequence: TGTGCCAGCAGCCCCACATTCCGGGCCAAGCAGTTCTTC.